A single T cell receptor (beta chain) is shown here with its context. Its antigen is not identified. This table comes from immunoSEQ multiplex PCR, and its TCRdb copy is limited to in-frame clones, with some not included. The repertoire holds some 2.3 million clones, with just over 90% as singletons. This sample stems from a study of shared clonotypes between healthy human individuals. Points from the study as a whole: Non-shared clonotypes displayed generation probabilities falling below those of clonotypes present in all four donors. Sharing of clonotypes among donors was expected to vary with sequencing depth.

All the donors were Caucasian adults who lived in Nashville, Tennessee. V lost 4 bases and J lost 8, with 30 bases in between. CDR3 size: 19 residues. In germline, CDR1 is SGHDT, CDR2 YYEEEE. The receptor was derived from a man younger than 35 in good health. Some clones in this sample may be carry-over from other donors' samples. The sample was naive CD4+ T cells from PBMCs. Noted subset: CD45RA+ positively selected. V is TRBV5-6 and J is TRBJ2-2, with a weak D call TRBD1 (6 bases). Here the CDR3 DNA reads TGTGCCAGCAGCCCCCGACGGGACACCCTGGGTATCAAATCTGGGGAGCTGTTTTTT. The encoded protein is CASSPRRDTLGIKSGELFF.